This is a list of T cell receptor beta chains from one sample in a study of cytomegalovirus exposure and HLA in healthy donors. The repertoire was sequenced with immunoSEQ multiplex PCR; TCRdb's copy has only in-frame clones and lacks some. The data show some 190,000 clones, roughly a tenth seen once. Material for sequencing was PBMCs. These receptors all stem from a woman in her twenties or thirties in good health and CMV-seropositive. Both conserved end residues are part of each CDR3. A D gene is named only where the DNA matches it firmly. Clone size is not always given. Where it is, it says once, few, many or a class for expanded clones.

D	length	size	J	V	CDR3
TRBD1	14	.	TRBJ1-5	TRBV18	CASSLSRGYQPQHF
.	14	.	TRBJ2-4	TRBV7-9	CASSLQASKNIQYF
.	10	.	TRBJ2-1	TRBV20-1	CSAERLEQFF
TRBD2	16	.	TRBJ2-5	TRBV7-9	CASSPGRSSGEETQYF
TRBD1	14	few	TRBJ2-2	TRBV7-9	CASSPRQGTGELFF
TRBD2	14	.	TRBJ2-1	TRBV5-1	CATTPVAGVDEQFF
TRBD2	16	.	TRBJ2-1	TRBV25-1	CASSEITGLDNNEQFF
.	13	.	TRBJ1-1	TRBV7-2	CASSLMGGTEAFF
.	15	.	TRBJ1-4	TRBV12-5	CASGLEPGVNEKLFF
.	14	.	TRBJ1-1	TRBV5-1	CASSQQASNTEAFF
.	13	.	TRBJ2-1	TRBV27	CASANLANNEQFF
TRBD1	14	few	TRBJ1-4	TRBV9	CASSSGQGGEKLFF
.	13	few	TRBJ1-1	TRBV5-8	CASSLEPVREAFF
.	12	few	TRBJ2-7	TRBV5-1	CASNEGPYEQYF
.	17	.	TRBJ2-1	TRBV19	CASSSARTSYSYNEQFF
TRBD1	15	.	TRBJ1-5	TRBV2	CASRDQGAKDQPQHF
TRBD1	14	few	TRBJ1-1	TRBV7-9	CASGDRRTNTEAFF
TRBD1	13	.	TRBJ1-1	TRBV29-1	CSGQGGRDTEAFF
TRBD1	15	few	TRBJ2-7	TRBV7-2	CASSLKGTGDYEQYF
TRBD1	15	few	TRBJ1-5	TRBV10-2	CASRGQGASNQPQHF
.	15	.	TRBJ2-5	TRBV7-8	CASSTPLTGQETQYF
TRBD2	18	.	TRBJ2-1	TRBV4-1	CASSRGLGLAGGYNEQFF
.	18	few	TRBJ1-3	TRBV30	CAWSVQRRTVLHGNTIYF
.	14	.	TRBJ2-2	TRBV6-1	CASSARGLTGELFF
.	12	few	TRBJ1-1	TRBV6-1	CATRVGNTEAFF
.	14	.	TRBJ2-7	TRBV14	CATPPPDIGDEQYF
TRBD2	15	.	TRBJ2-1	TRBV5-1	CASSLSGREVNEQFF
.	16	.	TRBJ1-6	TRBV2	CASGRGASSYNSPLHF
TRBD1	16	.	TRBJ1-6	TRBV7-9	CASSAWTGTYNSPLHF
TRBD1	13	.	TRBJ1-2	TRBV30	CAFYSRDRLGYTF
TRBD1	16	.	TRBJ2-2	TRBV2	CASSEAGTGNTGELFF
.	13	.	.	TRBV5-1	CASSPDSSYEQYF